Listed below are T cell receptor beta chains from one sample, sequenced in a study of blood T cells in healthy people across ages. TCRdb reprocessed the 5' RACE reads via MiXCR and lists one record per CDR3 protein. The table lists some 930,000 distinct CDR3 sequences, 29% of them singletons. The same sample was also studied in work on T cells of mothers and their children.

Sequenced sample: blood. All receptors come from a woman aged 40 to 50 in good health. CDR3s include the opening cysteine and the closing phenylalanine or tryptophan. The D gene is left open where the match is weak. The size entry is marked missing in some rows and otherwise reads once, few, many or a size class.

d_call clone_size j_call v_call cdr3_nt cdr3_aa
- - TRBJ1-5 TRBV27 TGTGCCAGCAGTAGGACACATAGCAATCAGCCCCAGCATTTT CASSRTHSNQPQHF
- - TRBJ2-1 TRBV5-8 TGTGCCAGCAAATTATCGGGAACCTACAATGAGCAGTTCTTC CASKLSGTYNEQFF
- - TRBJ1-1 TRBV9 TGTGCCAGCAGCGGGGGGAGCCTGCTGAACACTGAAGCTTTCTTT CASSGGSLLNTEAFF
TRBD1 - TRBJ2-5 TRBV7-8 TGTGCCAGCAGCTTAGCGAGGCCGTGGGGACAGCAAGAGACCCAGTACTTC CASSLARPWGQQETQYF
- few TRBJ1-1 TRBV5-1 TGCGCCAGCAGCTTGTTGCCCCCGAGCATGAACACTGAAGCTTTCTTT CASSLLPPSMNTEAFF
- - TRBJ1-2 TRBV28 TGTGCCAGCAGTATCCAAGGGGAGGCTAACTATGGCTACACCTTC CASSIQGEANYGYTF
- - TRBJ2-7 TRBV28 TGTGCCAGCAGTGGACGGCGGTTTGCCTACGAGCAGTACTTC CASSGRRFAYEQYF
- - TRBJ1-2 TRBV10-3 TGCGCCATCAGGGAGAAGGGATCCAGCTATGGCTACACCTTC CAIREKGSSYGYTF
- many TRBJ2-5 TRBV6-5 TGTGCCAGCAGCCCCCGCCGGGGTGAGACCCAGTACTTC CASSPRRGETQYF
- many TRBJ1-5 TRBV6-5 TGTGCCAGCAGTTACTCGAAAGGTAGCAATCAGCCCCAGCATTTT CASSYSKGSNQPQHF
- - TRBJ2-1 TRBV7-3 TGTGCCAGCAGCTTAGAACCGACCGGGGCCTTCCATGAGCAGTTCTTC CASSLEPTGAFHEQFF
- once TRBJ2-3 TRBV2 TGTGCCAGCAGGGAGCGGGCTGCTAGCACAGATACGCAGTATTTT CASRERAASTDTQYF
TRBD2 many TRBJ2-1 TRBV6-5 TGTGCCAGCAGTTACTCGCCTAGCGGGGGGCCCAGCTCCTACAATGAGCAGTTCTTC CASSYSPSGGPSSYNEQFF
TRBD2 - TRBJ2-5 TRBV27 TGTGCCAGCAGTCCCCAGGGAGCGGGGGGCATGCGGGAGCAGTACTTC CASSPQGAGGMREQYF
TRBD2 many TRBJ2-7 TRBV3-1 TGTGCCAGCAGCCAAGCGTCCGATCGGCTAGCGGGGGCTAACGAGCAGTACTTC CASSQASDRLAGANEQYF